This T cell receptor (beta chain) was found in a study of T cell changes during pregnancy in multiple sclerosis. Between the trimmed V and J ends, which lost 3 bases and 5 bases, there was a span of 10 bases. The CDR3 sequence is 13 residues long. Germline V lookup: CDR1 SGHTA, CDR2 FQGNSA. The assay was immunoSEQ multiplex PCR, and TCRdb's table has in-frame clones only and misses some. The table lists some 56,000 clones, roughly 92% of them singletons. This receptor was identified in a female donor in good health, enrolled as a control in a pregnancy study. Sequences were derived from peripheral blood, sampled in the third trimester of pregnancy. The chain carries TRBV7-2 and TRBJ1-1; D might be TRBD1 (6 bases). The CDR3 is CASSFSGATEAFF. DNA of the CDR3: TGTGCCAGCAGCTTCTCAGGGGCGACTGAAGCTTTCTTT.